These 22 T cell receptor beta chains were sequenced from one sample in a study of T cell repertoires in cytomegalovirus infection. These receptors' antigens are unknown. TCRdb processed the reads anew with MiXCR; each CDR3 protein has one entry. The profile shows a few hundred thousand distinct CDR3 sequences, approximately 40% of them singletons. The sequencing used cultured PBMCs, collected from culture after CMV antigen stimulation. Receptors originate from a human donor in good health (CMV status not recorded). Some clones in this sample may be carry-over from other donors' samples.

The J gene is TRBJ2-2, the V gene TRBV4-1; 11 bases are shared with TRBD1. V was pared by 8 bases and J by 5 bases, with 7 bases of the junction left unmatched. The CDR3 is 15 residues long. Germline V gene lookup returns CDR1 MGHRA and CDR2 YSYEKL. The CDR3: CASRSGTGGTGELFF. The CDR3 bases are TGCGCCAGCCGTTCCGGGACAGGGGGGACCGGGGAGCTGTTTTTT.

This clonotype appeared many times. V and J are TRBV6-5 and TRBJ1-2; TRBD1 is a possible D gene (5 bases). There are 14 residues in the CDR3. The ends were cut back, 0 bases at V and 4 bases at J, with 9 bases in the middle. CDR1 MNHEY and CDR2 SVGAGI come from the germline V gene. The CDR3 reads CASSYSSGGYGYTF. CDR3 in DNA: TGTGCCAGCAGTTACTCGAGCGGGGGCTATGGCTACACCTTC.

CDR3 nucleotides: TGTGCCAGCTCACCGACTAGCGGGGGGGCCAATGAGCAGTTCTTC. Protein: CASSPTSGGANEQFF. This chain connects TRBV18 to TRBJ2-1; 14 bases agree with TRBD2. V was clipped by 3 bases and J by 6 bases; unmatched bases: 1. CDR3 length equals 15 residues. Germline V gives CDR1 KGHSH, CDR2 LQKENI.

This clonotype was counted between two and nine times. The chain employs TRBV6-2 or TRBV6-3 and TRBJ2-7; D is unclear. From germline, CDR1 is MNHEY and CDR2 SVGEGT. V was cut by 7 bases and J by 2 bases, with 15 bases left in between. This CDR3 is 14 amino acids long. Here the CDR3 DNA reads TGTGCCAGCACCCCAAGCTTGCGGCCCTACGAGCAGTACTTC. It yields the protein CASTPSLRPYEQYF.

This clonotype has more than one count but fewer than ten. This sequence joins TRBV9 and TRBJ1-5, with 9 bases fitting TRBD1. The CDR3 is 16 residues long. Per germline, CDR1 SGDLS and CDR2 YYNGEE. After removal of 0 bases from V and 3 bases from J, the junction contained 4 bases not matched to a gene. CDR3 amino acids: CASSVDRGQDNQPQHF. The CDR3 DNA reads TGTGCCAGCAGCGTAGACAGGGGGCAAGACAATCAGCCCCAGCATTTT.

The V and J genes are TRBV7-2 and TRBJ2-3, with 10 bases lining up with TRBD2. With V trimmed by 3 bases and J by 2 bases, 14 bases remained unmatched. The CDR3 consists of 19 residues. Germline CDR1 is SGHTA and CDR2 is FQGNSA. The CDR3 DNA follows: TGTGCCAGCAGCTTTACCCAGTCGGGACTAGCGTTATACACAGATACGCAGTATTTT. Its translation is CASSFTQSGLALYTDTQYF.

This chain's CDR3 is CASRERGGHNEQFF. In DNA form, the CDR3 reads TGTGCCAGCAGGGAGCGGGGGGGCCATAATGAGCAGTTCTTC. The chain carries TRBV27 and TRBJ2-1, with 10 bases fitting TRBD2. Germline V gene data show CDR1 as MNHEY and CDR2 as SMNVEV (reference sequence). The CDR3 totals 14 residues. Germline trimming cut 6 bases from V and 7 bases from J; bases unmatched to any gene: 6.

The rearrangement uses TRBV5-4 and TRBJ2-3; perhaps D is TRBD1 or TRBD2 (5 bases each). Germline CDR1 is SGHNT and CDR2 is YYREEE (reference sequence). V gave up 1 base and J gave up 4 bases, with 10 bases separating them. The CDR3 runs 14 residues. As DNA, the CDR3 is TGTGCCAGCAGCTTGCGGGGCGCGGCAGATACGCAGTATTTT. It specifies CASSLRGAADTQYF.

This sequence joins TRBV5-4 and TRBJ1-4; D is perhaps TRBD1 (6 bases). Trimming removed 5 bases at V and 8 bases at J, with 19 bases between. CDR1 is SGHNT and CDR2 is YYREEE in the germline V gene (reference sequence). The CDR3 is 15 amino acids. The CDR3 loop is CASRPWGAAGEKLFF. CDR3 DNA sequence: TGTGCCAGCAGGCCGTGGGGGGCGGCCGGAGAAAAACTGTTTTTT.

The sample holds a few counts of this clonotype. The chain combines TRBV12-3 or TRBV12-4 with TRBJ2-1, with TRBD2 matching 7 bases. With V trimmed by 6 bases and J by 4 bases, 6 bases remained unmatched. The CDR3 sequence is 14 residues long. The CDR3 protein is CASRSGTQYNEQFF. The CDR3 region has the DNA TGTGCCAGCAGGAGCGGGACCCAATACAATGAGCAGTTCTTC.

This chain joins TRBV7-6 and TRBJ1-2; D ambiguous. The length of the CDR3 is 16 residues. The V end was cut by 0 bases, the J end by 0 bases, with 11 bases between. Germline-derived CDR1 and CDR2 are SGHVS and FNYEAQ. The CDR3 DNA is TGTGCCAGCAGCTTAGCAGGAGAGAAAACTAACTATGGCTACACCTTC. Its translation: CASSLAGEKTNYGYTF. The whole variable domain, filled in from reference TRBV7-6 and TRBJ1-2, reads GAGVSQSPRYKVTKRGQDVALRCDPISGHVSLYWYRQALGQGPEFLTYFNYEAQQDKSGLPNDRFSAERPEGSISTLTIQRTEQRDSAMYRCASSLAGEKTNYGYTFGSGTRLTVV.

The V and J genes are TRBV7-2 and TRBJ2-1; perhaps TRBD1 as D (6 bases). Germline CDR1 and CDR2: SGHTA and FQGNSA. Trimming took 4 bases from V and 4 from J, leaving 14 bases between them. The CDR3 has 15 residues. CDR3 coding DNA: TGTGCCAGCAGCTCGACAGGATTCTCGTACAATGAGCAGTTCTTC. Protein: CASSSTGFSYNEQFF.

V gene TRBV20-1 combines with J gene TRBJ2-3; TRBD2 agrees at 8 bases. V lost 2 bases, J lost 2 bases, and 24 bases stayed unmatched. CDR1 and CDR2 from the germline V gene are DFQATT and SNEGSKA (reference sequence). This CDR3 spans 21 amino acids. The DNA for the CDR3 is TGCAGTGCTAGACAGATCGGGAGGGGTAGCGGGATTACCCCACACACAGATACGCAGTATTTT. As protein: CSARQIGRGSGITPHTDTQYF.

This clonotype was picked up a small number of times. This chain connects TRBV6-6 to TRBJ2-1, with 16 positions matching TRBD2. The CDR3 covers 21 residues. The germline gives CDR1 MNHNY, CDR2 SVGAGI (reference sequence). Unmatched junction bases numbered 16, after V lost 6 bases and J lost 2 bases. This CDR3 is CASSAAPGTSGGAYPYNEQFF. The CDR3 DNA follows: TGTGCCAGCAGCGCCGCCCCCGGGACTAGCGGGGGGGCATATCCCTACAATGAGCAGTTCTTC.

Ten or more counts support this clonotype. The CDR3 protein is CASSPFGTRRTDTQYF. The CDR3 coding sequence is TGTGCCAGCAGCCCCTTCGGGACTAGGCGCACAGATACGCAGTATTTT. This rearrangement joins TRBV12-3 or TRBV12-4 to TRBJ2-3, with TRBD2 identical over 8 bases. J lost 1 base, V lost 6 bases, and 9 bases had no gene match. The CDR3 has 16 amino acids.

CDR3 sequence: CASSLVREGAYEQYF. The CDR3 DNA follows: TGTGCCAGCAGCTTAGTTCGAGAGGGGGCCTACGAGCAGTACTTC. The chain uses TRBV7-8 and TRBJ2-7, with TRBD1 as a possible D gene (6 bases). CDR3 size: 15 residues. CDR1 and CDR2 (germline): SGHVS, FQNEAQ. The germline V and J ends were trimmed by 1 base and 2 bases, with 12 bases remaining between them.

The DNA of the CDR3 is TGTGCCAGCAGTCCCACGGACAGTACCCAAGAGACCCAGTACTTC. This translates into CASSPTDSTQETQYF. The chain combines TRBV12-3 or TRBV12-4 with TRBJ2-5; D perhaps matches TRBD1 (6 bases). V gave up 5 bases and J gave up 1 base, with 14 bases separating them. The CDR3 covers 15 residues.

This clonotype was counted ten times or more. The chain employs TRBV7-2 and TRBJ2-1; 7 bases are shared with TRBD2. V gave up 6 bases and J gave up 8 bases; unmatched junction bases: 10. This CDR3 contains 14 residues. Germline lookup yields CDR1 SGHTA and CDR2 FQGNSA. As DNA, the CDR3 is TGTGCCAGCAGTCCAAGCGGGGCCGGCGATGAGCAGTTCTTC. Residues: CASSPSGAGDEQFF.

In this sample, this clonotype turned up a few times. V gene TRBV4-3 combines with J gene TRBJ1-1; perhaps TRBD1 as D (5 bases). Germline CDR1 reads LGHNA; CDR2 reads YSLEER. This CDR3 region has 15 residues. V lost 4 bases, J lost 6 bases, and 18 bases lay in between. The CDR3 DNA reads as TGCGCCAGCAGCCCCGGGACCTACCCGAAGGCTGAAGCTTTCTTT. As protein: CASSPGTYPKAEAFF.

The chain is built from TRBV3-1 and TRBJ2-7, with unresolved D. From germline, CDR1 is LGHDT and CDR2 YNNKEL (reference sequence). Deletions cut 3 bases from V and 2 bases from J, with 5 bases between. This CDR3 region has 12 residues. This CDR3 is CASSQGTYEQYF. CDR3 DNA sequence: TGTGCCAGCAGCCAGGGGACCTACGAGCAGTACTTC.

This chain joins TRBV4-3 and TRBJ2-5; TRBD2 aligns across 8 bases. From germline, CDR1 is LGHNA and CDR2 YSLEER. Trimming removed 3 bases from V and 4 bases from J; junction bases left unmatched: 10. The CDR3 totals 16 residues. CDR3 residues: CASSQAAGDSLETQYF. As DNA, the CDR3 is TGCGCCAGCAGCCAGGCAGCGGGAGATTCTTTAGAGACCCAGTACTTC.

This clonotype was observed a handful of times. The V and J genes are TRBV27 and TRBJ1-1, with a possible D match to TRBD1 (5 bases). From germline, CDR1 is MNHEY and CDR2 SMNVEV (reference sequence). Trimming took 6 bases from V and 0 from J, leaving 11 bases between them. The CDR3 extends over 14 amino acids. In DNA form, the CDR3 reads TGTGCCAGCAGGAGGGTGGGGGTGAACACTGAAGCTTTCTTT. It yields the protein CASRRVGVNTEAFF.